This is a list of T cell receptor beta chains from one sample in a study of T-cell reconstitution after alpha-beta-depleted transplantation in children. From the PCR reads, TCRdb called clonotypes with MiXCR, one entry per CDR3 protein. The top ten clones hold about 5% of a sample with some 840,000 distinct CDR3 sequences, around 15% of them seen once. The sample in question was PBMCs, mostly from graft donor cells, obtained 360 days after TCRalphabeta/CD19-depleted stem cell transplant. The receptor set was obtained from a male patient aged 10 to 17 who had a stem cell transplant for acute lymphoblastic leukemia, so the T cells may come from the graft donor. Each CDR3 is given without its conserved first and last residue.

v_gene	j_gene	CDR3aa
TRBV7-2	TRBJ2-7	ASSPGPVGYEQY
TRBV7-7	TRBJ1-2	ASSLRFDRVRGYT
TRBV4-1	TRBJ2-7	ASSQDLSGDYEQY
TRBV5-6	TRBJ2-1	ASSPSSVKAKNEQF
TRBV20-1	TRBJ1-2	SARTVSDYGYT
TRBV5-1	TRBJ2-6	ASSYREPFSGANVLT
TRBV9	TRBJ2-1	ASSVGSYNEQF
TRBV5-1	TRBJ2-4	ASSLVGTGVLAKNIQY
TRBV12-3/TRBV12-4	TRBJ1-3	ASSFSTGFGNTIY
TRBV7-9	TRBJ1-6	ASSLGQGSNSPLH
TRBV2	TRBJ2-5	ASSGRREGRKTQY
TRBV7-8	TRBJ2-2	ASSLLQGVGELF
TRBV4-1	TRBJ2-3	ASSQDPRSLDTQY
TRBV29-1	TRBJ1-2	SVERGSYT
TRBV27	TRBJ2-7	ASSYASGILYEQY
TRBV11-2	TRBJ2-7	ASNGLVLIYEQY
TRBV5-1	TRBJ2-1	ASSLGASGSNEQF
TRBV20-1	TRBJ2-1	SARDPGLAGPYNEQF
TRBV12-3/TRBV12-4	TRBJ2-1	ASTPGLARNEQF
TRBV20-1	TRBJ2-3	SAPPLGSTDTQY
TRBV7-9	TRBJ2-1	SSSSNEQF
TRBV29-1	TRBJ2-7	SVGLARGYEQY
TRBV6-5	TRBJ1-5	ASSYLDRGNQPQH
TRBV6-4	TRBJ1-1	ASSDSGEPNTEAF
TRBV25-1	TRBJ2-5	ASSLLVAGGLSETQY
TRBV9	TRBJ1-1	ASSVQGAGNTEAF
TRBV4-2	TRBJ1-4	ASSSRGVKLF
TRBV30	TRBJ2-7	AWSVLRRGEQY
TRBV9	TRBJ2-7	ASSVGARTGRSREEQY
TRBV12-3/TRBV12-4	TRBJ2-7	ASAGDFLEIYEQY
TRBV5-6	TRBJ1-1	ASSLVGAMNTEAF
TRBV12-3/TRBV12-4	TRBJ2-1	ASSGPTSPPHNEQF
TRBV4-1	TRBJ1-1	ASSPTPRESTEAF
TRBV10-1	TRBJ2-2	ASSLTSRGELF
TRBV12-3/TRBV12-4	TRBJ1-6	ASRDTGNNSPLH
TRBV10-3	TRBJ2-7	AIKGTGSSYEQY
TRBV29-1	TRBJ2-7	SVTPGQGYEQY
TRBV6-1	TRBJ1-5	ASKKGGGEQPQH
TRBV29-1	TRBJ2-7	SVWTYEQY
TRBV30	TRBJ2-1	AWSQVAYNEQF
TRBV27	TRBJ2-3	ASSSTGSRDTQY
TRBV7-7	TRBJ2-2	ASSLSTSGSSTGELF
TRBV7-8	TRBJ2-5	ASSFGQGGTQY
TRBV6-1	TRBJ1-2	ASSLYGRSIYGYT
TRBV5-1	TRBJ1-4	ASSRDPSNEKLF
TRBV27	TRBJ2-1	ASNPGRREVNEQF
TRBV5-1	TRBJ2-7	ASSLAWPAAFWEQY
TRBV20-1	TRBJ1-2	SAWTAKNYGYT
TRBV5-1	TRBJ2-1	ASSLGDRYNDQF
TRBV28	TRBJ2-7	ASRRTSGRGYEQY
TRBV9	TRBJ2-5	ASSPDYIQETQY
TRBV15	TRBJ2-1	ATSREFGGFDEQF